This T cell receptor (beta chain) comes out of a study of T cells in Graves' hyperthyroidism and ophthalmopathy. This clonotype was recorded once. Antigen unknown. What was amplified from RNA transcripts were TCR beta CDR3 regions. HTBI primers were used for first-round RT-PCR of the TCR CDR3. MiXCR, applied by TCRdb to the multiplex PCR reads, yields one record per CDR3 protein. The sample includes more than 500,000 distinct CDR3 sequences, around 46% of them seen just once. General observations from the study: The model predicted ophthalmopathy a median about 6.6 months before onset. Blood also showed most of the thyroid clonotypes that were expanded above 0.001.

The CDR3 is made up of 15 amino acids. V was pared by 3 bases and J by 2 bases, with 15 bases between. CDR1 is SGHRS, CDR2 YFSETQ, per germline. This TCR derives from an adult woman with Graves' disease, either hyperthyroidism or ophthalmopathy (not recorded which). Sequencing was carried out using peripheral blood or thyroid tissue (not recorded which). The chain employs TRBV5-1 and TRBJ2-7; no clear D. CDR3: CASSSTLGVTYEQYF. The CDR3 DNA sequence: TGCGCCAGCAGCTCAACCCTAGGCGTCACCTACGAGCAGTACTTC. The variable domain in full, completed from reference TRBV5-1 and TRBJ2-7, reads KAGVTQTPRYLIKTRGQQVTLSCSPISGHRSVSWYQQTPGQGLQFLFEYFSETQRNKGNFPGRFSGRQFSNSRSEMNVSTLELGDSALYLCASSSTLGVTYEQYFGPGTRLTVT.